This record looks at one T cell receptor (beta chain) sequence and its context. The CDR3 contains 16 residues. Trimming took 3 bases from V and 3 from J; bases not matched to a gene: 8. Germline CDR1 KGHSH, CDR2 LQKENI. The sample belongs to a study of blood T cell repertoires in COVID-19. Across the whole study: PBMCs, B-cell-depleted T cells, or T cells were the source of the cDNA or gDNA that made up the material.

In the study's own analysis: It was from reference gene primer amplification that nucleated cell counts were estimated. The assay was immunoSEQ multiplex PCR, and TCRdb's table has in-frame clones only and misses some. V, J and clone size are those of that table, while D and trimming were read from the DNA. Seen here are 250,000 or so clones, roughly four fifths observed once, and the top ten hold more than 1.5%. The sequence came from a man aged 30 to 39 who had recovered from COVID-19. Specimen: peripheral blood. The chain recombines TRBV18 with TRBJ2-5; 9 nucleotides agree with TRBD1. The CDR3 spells CASSPREGQGEETQYF. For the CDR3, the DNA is TGTGCCAGCTCACCGAGGGAGGGACAGGGCGAAGAGACCCAGTACTTC.